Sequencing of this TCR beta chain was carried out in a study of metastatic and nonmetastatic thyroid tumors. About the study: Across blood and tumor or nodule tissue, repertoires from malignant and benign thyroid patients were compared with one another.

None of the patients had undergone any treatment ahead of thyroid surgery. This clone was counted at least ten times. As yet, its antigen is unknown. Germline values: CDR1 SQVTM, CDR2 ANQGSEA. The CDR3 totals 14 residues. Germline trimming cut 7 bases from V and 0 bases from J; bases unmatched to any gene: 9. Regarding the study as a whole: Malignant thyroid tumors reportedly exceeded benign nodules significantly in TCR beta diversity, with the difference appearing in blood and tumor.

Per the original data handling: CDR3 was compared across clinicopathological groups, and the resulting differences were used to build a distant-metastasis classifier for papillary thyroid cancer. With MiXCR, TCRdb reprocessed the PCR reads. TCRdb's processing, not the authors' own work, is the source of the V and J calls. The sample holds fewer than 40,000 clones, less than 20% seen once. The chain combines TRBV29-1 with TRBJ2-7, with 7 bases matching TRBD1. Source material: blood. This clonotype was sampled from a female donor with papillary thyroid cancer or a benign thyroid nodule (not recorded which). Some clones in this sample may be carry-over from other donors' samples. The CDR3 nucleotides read TGCAGCGCGACAGGGATCGAGAGCTCCTACGAGCAGTACTTC. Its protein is CSATGIESSYEQYF.